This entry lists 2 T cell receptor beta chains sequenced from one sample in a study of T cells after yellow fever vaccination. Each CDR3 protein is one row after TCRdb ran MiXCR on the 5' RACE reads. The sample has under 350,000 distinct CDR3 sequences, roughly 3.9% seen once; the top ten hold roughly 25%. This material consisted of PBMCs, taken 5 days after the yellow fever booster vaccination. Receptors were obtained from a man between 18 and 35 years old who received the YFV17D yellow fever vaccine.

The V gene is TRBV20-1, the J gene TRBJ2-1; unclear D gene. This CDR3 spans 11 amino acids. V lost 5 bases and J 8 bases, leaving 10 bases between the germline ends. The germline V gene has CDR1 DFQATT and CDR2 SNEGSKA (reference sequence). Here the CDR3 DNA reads TGCAGTGCTCCTAACAAGGATGAGCAGTTCTTC. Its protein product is CSAPNKDEQFF.

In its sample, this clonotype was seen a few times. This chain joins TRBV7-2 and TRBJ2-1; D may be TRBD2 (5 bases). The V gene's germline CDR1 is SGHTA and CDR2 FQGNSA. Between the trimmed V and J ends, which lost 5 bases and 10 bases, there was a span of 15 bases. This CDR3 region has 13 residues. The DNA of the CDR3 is TGTGCCAGCAGCCCGAAGAGGGCTTGGGAGCAGTTCTTC. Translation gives CASSPKRAWEQFF.